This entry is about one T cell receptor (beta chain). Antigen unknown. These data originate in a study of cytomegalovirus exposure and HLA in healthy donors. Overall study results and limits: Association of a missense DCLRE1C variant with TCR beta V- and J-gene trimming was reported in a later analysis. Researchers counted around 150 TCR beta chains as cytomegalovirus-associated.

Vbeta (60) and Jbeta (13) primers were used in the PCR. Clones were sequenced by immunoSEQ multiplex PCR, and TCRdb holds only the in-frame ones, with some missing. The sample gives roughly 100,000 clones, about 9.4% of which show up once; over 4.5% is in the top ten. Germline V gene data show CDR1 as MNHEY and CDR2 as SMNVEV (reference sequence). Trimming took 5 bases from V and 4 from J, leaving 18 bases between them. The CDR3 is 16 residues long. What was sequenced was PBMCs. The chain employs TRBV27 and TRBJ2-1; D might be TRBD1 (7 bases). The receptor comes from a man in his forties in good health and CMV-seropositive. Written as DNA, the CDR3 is TGTGCCAGCAGTGCCGCCGGGGGACAGATTTACAATGAGCAGTTCTTC. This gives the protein CASSAAGGQIYNEQFF.